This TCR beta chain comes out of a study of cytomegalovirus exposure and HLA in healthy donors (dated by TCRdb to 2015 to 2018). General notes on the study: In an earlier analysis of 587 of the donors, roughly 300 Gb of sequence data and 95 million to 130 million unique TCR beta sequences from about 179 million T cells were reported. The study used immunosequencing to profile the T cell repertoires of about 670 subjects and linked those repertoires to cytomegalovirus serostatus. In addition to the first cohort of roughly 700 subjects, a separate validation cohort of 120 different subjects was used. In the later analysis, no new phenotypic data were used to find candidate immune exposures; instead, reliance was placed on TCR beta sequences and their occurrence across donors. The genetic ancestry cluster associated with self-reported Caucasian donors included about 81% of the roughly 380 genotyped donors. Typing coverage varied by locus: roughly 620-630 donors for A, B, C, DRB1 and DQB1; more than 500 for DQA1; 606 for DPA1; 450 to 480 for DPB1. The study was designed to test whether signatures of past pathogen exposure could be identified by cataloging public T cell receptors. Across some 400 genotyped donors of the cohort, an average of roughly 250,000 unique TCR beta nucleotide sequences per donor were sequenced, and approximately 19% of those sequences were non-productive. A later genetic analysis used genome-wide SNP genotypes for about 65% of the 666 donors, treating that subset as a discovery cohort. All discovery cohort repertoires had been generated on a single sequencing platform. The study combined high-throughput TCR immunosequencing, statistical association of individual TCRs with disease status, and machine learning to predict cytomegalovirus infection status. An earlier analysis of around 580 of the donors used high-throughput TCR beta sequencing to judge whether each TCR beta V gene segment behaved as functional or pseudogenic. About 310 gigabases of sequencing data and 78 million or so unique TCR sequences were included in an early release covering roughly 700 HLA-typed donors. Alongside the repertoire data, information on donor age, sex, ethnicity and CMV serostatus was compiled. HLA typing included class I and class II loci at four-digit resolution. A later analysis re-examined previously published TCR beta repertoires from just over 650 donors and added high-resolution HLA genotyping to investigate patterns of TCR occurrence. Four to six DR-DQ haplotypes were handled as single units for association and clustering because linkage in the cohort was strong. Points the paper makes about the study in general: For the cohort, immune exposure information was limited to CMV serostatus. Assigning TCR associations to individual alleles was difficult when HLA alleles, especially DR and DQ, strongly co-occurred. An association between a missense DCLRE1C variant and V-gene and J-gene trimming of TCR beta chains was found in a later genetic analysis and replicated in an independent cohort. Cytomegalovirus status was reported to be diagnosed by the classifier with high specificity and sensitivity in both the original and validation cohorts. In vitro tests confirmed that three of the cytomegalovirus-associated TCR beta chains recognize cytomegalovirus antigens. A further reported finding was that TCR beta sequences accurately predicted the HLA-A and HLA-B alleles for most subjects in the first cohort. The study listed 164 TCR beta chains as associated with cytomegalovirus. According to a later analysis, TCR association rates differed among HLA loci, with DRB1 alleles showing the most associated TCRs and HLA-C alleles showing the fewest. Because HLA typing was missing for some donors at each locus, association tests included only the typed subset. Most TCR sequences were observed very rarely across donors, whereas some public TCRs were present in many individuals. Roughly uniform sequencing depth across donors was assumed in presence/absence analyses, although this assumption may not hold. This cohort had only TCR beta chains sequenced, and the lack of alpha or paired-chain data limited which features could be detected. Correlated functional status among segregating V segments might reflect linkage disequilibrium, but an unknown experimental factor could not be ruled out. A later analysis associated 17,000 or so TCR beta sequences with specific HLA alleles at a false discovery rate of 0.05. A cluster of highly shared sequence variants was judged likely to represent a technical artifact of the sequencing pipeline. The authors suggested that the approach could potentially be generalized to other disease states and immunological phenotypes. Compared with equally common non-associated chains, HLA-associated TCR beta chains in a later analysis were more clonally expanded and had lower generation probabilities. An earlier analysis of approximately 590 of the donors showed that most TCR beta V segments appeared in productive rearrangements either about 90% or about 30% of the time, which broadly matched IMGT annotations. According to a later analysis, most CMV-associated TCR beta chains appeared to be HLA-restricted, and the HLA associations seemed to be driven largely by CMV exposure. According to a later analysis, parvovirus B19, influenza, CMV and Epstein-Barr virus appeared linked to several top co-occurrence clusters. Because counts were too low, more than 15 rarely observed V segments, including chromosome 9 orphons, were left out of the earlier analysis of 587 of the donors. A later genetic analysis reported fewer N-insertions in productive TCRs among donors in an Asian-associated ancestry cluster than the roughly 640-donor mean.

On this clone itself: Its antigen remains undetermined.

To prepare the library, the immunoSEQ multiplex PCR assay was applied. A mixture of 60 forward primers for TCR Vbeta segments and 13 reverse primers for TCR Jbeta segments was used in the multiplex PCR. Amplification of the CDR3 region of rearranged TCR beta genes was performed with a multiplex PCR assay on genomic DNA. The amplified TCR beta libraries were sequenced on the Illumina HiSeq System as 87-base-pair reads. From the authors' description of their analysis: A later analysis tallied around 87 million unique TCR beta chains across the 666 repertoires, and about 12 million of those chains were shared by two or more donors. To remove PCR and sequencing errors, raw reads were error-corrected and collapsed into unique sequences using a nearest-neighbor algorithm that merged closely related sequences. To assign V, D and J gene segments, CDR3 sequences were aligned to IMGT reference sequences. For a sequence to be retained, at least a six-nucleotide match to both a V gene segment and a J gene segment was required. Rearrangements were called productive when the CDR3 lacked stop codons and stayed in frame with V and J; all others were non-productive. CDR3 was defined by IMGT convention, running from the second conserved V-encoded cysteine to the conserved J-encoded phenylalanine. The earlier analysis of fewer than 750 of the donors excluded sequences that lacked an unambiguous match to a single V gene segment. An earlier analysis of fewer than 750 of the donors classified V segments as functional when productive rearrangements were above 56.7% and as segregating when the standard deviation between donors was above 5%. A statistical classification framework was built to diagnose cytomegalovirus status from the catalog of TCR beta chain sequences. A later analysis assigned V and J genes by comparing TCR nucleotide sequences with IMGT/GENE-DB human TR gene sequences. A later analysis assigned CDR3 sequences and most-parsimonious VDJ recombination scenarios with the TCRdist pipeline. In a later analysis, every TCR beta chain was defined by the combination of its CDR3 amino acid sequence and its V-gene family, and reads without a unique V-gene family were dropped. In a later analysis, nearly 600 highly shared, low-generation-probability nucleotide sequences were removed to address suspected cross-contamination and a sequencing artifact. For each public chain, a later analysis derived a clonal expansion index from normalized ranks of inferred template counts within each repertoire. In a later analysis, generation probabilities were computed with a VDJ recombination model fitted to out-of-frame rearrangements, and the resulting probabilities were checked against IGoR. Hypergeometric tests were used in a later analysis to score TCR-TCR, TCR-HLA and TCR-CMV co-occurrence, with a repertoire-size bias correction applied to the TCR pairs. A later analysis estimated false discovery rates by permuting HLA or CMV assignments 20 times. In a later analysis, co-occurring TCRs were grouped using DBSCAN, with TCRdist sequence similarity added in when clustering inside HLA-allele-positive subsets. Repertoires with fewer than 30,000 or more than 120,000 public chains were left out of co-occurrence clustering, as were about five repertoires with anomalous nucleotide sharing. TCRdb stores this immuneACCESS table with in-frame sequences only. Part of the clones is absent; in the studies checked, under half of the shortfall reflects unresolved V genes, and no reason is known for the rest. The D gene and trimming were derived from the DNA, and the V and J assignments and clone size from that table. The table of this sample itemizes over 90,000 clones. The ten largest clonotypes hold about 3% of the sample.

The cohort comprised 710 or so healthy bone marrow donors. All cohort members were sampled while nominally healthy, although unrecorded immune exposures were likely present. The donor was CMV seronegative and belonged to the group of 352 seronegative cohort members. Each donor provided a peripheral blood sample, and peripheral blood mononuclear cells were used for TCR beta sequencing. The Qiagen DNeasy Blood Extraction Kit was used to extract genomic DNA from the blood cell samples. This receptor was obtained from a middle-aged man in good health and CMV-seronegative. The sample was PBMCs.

The nucleotide sequence reads as follows: TGTGCCAGCAGCTTGACAGGGCCCCCTCCCTACGAGCAGTACTTC. Translated, it reads CASSLTGPPPYEQYF. The chain employs TRBV7-2 and TRBJ2-7; the central 7 bases match TRBD1. The CDR3, from cysteine to phenylalanine, totals 15 residues. This entry keeps only the CDR3 DNA: 45 bases, framed from base 1. Sequences SGHTA (CDR1) and FQGNSA (CDR2) are obtained from the germline V gene. At the junction V is shortened by 3 bases and J by 2 bases; bases outside the gene matches: 7.